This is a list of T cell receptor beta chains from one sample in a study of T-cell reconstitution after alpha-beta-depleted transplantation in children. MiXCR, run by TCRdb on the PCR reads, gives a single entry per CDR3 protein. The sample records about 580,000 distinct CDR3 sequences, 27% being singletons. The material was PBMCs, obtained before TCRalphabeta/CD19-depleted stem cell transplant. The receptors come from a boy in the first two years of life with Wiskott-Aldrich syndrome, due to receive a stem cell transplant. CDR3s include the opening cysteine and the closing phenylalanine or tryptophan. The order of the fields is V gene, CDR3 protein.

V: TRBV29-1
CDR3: CSGDRGTEAFF

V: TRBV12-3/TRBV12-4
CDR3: CASRRDYGKNIQYF

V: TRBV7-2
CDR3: CASSLRGTTDTQYF

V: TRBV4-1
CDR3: CASSQVPGLAGGLDEQFF

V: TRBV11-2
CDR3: CASSLEAAGGPPTGELFF

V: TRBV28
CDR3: CASSRATNEKLFF

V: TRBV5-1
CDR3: CASSFDPSSEKLFF

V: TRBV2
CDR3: CASNFAGGPNEQFF

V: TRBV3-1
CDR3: CASSQVVQGRQHF

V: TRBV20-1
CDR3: CSAYPTARTGELFF

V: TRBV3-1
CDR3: CASSQLGAAQYF

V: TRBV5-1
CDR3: CASSLGLGQSSFQNF

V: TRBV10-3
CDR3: CASAGTSGRASYEQYF

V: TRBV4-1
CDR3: CASSQGRLAANWNEQFF

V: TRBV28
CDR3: CASSLAGHETQYF

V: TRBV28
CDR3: CASNMVAGGPAEQYF

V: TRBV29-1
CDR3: CSVPGPNTDTQYF

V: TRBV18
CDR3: CASSPSRQDNEQFF

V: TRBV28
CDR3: CASGERTGAYEQYF

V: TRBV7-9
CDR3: CASSLGQNEQFF

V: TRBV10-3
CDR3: CAIRRLDKSNEQFF

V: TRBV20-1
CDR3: CSATPTAKNTEAFF

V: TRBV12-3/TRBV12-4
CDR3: CASSLKEGGLYEQFF

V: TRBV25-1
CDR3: CASSERWAGGAFNFPNYGYTF

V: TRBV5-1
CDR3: CASSLGTDRYNKQFF

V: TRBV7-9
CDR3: CASPEKVAVTDTQYF

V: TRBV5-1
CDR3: CASSFQGHSYEQYF

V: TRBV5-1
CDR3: CASSLRLAGVQYEQFF

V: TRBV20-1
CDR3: CSARDLTGTGRNTIYF

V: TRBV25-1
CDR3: CAKGGPAGTYNEQFF

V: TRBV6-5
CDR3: CASSYSNTGELFF

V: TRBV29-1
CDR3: CSGGLAGKTQYF

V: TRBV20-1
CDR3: CSAIGILAGGPDTQYF

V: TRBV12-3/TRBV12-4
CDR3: CASSPRRHRGTEPQHF

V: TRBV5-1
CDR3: CASSFQTSGANTGELFF

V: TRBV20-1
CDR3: CSARLENNYGYTF

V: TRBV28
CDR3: CASSSSRNEQFF

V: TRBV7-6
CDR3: CASSLVGQSDEQYF

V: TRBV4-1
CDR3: CASSQDKGEAFF

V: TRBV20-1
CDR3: CSARDGTGGNQPQHF

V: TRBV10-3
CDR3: CAISTAGTSYNEQFF

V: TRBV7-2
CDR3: CASSFQPGQSWEQYF

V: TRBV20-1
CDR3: CSAGTSLTGGQFF

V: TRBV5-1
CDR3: CASSLVVRTSGPETQYF

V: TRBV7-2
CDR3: CASSLALVSGIEQFF

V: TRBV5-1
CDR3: CASSLLPSGNTGELFF

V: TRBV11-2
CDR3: CASSRLLGGGPSETQYF

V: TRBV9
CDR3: CASSLQWGSQETQYF

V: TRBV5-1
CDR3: CASSPGLAGFYEQYF

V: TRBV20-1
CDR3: CSATISGRVSSRNNEQFF

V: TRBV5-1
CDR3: CASSSGRSSSYEQYF

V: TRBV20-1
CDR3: CSAREGGQGNTIYF

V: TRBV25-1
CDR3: CASRKTGAANTGELFF

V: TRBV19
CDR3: CASSGLVSQETQYF

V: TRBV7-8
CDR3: CASSLAGGAAQYF

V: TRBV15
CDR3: CATTERRATEAFF

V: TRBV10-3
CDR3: CAISESGSGELFF

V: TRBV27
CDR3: CASSLSPSHGYEQYF

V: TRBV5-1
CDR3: CASSLADRVTSEQYF

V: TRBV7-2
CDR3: CASSGGQGMDIQYF